This TCR beta chain was sequenced during a study of CD8+ T cells in alopecia areata. This CDR3 is 16 amino acids long. CDR1 is SQVTM, CDR2 ANQGSEA, per germline. V dropped 3 bases and J dropped 0 bases, with 16 bases sitting between them. Following extraction, RNA underwent reverse transcription to cDNA, which served as the sequencing template. Assay used: immunoSEQ multiplex PCR; TCRdb lists only in-frame clones, some missing. The sample contains approximately 210,000 clones, roughly three fifths of which appear only once. Treatment indicated: oral pan-JAK inhibitor, 5-10 mg twice daily. The input for sequencing was CD4+ T cells sorted from blood, taken at week 4, from a patient treated with tofacitinib. This receptor was taken from a human donor with alopecia areata. V usage is TRBV29-1 and J usage is TRBJ2-3, with D possibly matching TRBD2 (6 bases). This chain's CDR3 is CSVDGAGSSSTDTQYF. The CDR3 DNA reads as TGCAGCGTTGATGGTGCGGGATCCTCTAGCACAGATACGCAGTATTTT.